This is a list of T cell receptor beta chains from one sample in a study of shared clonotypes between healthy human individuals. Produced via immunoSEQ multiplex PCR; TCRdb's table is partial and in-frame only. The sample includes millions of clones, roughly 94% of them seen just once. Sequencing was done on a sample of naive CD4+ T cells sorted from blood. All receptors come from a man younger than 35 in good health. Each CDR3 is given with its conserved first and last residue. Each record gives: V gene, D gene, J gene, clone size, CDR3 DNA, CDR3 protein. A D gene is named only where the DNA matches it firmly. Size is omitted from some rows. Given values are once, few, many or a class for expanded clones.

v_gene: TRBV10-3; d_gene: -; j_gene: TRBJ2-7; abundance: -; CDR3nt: TGTGCCATCAGTGAGCTCAACGAGCAGTACTTC; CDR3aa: CAISELNEQYF
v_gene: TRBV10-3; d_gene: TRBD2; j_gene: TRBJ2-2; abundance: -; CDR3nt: TGTGCCGCTCTAGCGGGAGGGCGCGGCACCGGGGAGCTGTTTTTT; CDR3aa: CAALAGGRGTGELFF
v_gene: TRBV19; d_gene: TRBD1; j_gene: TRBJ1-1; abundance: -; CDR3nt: TGTGCCAGTAGTGCGCACAGGGGGCGTAAGGACACTGAAGCTTTCTTT; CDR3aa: CASSAHRGRKDTEAFF
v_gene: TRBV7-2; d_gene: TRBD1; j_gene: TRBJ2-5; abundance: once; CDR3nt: TGTGCCAGCAGCTTAGGGTACAGGGGGAACCAAGAGACCCAGTACTTC; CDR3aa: CASSLGYRGNQETQYF
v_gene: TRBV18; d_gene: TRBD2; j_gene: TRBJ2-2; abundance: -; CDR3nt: TGTGCCAGCTCACCTCAAGGCCTAGCGGGAGTGAGCACCGGGGAGCTGTTTTTT; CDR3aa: CASSPQGLAGVSTGELFF
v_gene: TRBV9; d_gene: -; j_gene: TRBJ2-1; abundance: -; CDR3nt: TGTGCCAGCAGCCCCCGGGACTACAATGAGCAGTTCTTC; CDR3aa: CASSPRDYNEQFF
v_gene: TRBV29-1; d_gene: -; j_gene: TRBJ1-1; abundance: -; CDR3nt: TGCAGCGTTGTTCGAGGGGGTGATACTGAAGCTTTCTTT; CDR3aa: CSVVRGGDTEAFF
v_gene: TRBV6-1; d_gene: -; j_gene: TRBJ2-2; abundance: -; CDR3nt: TGTGCCAGCAGTGAACAGCTGAACACCGGGGAGCTGTTTTTT; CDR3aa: CASSEQLNTGELFF
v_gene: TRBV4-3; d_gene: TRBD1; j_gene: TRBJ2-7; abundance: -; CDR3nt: TGCGCCAGCAGCCAAGATCCGACAGGGGGGCGCGAGCAGTACTTC; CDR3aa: CASSQDPTGGREQYF
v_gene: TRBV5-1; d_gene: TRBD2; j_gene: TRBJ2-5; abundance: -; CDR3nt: TGCGCCAGCAGCCTAGCGGGCGGAGGGGAAGAGACCCAGTACTTC; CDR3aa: CASSLAGGGEETQYF
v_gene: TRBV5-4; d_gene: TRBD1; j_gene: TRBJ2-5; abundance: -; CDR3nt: TGTGCCAGCAGCTTGGCGGGACAGACAGAAGAGACCCAGTACTTC; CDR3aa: CASSLAGQTEETQYF
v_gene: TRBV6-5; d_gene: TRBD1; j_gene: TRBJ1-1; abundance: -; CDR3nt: TGTGCCAGCACGCGGACAGGACTAGGTACTGAAGCTTTCTTT; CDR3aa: CASTRTGLGTEAFF
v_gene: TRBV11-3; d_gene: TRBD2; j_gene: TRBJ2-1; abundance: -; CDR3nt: TGTGCCAGCAGCTTTCAACTAGCGGCTTACAATGAGCAGTTCTTC; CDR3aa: CASSFQLAAYNEQFF
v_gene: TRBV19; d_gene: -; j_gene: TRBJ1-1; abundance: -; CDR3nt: TGTGCCAGTAGTATAGGATACCCTACGTCGGGTGAAGCTTTCTTT; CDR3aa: CASSIGYPTSGEAFF
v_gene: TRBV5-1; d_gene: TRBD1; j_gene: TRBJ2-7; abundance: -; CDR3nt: TGCGCCAGCAGCCCATGGACTGGGACAGGCCCCTACGAGCAGTACTTC; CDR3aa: CASSPWTGTGPYEQYF
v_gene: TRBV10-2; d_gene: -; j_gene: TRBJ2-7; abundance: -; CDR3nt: TGCGCCAGCAGTGAGTCATGGGCCAGAACCACCTCCTACGAGCAGTACTTC; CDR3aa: CASSESWARTTSYEQYF